This T cell receptor (beta chain) came from a study of regulatory T cells in long-lasting Graves disease. This clonotype was counted at least ten times. Its antigen is not known. Overall study results and limits: There was favoring of TRBV28, TRBJ1-2 and TRBJ2-5 in persistent disease.

CDR3-region Arm-PCR and iRepertoire HTBI primers produced the TCR beta libraries. MiXCR, applied by TCRdb to the multiplex PCR reads, yields one record per CDR3 protein. Altogether hundreds of thousands of distinct CDR3 sequences are present, 12% being singletons, with the ten largest covering about 8.3%. The CDR3 has 14 residues. Germline V CDR1 and CDR2: SQVTM, ANQGSEA. Deletions cut 6 bases from V and 8 bases from J, with 20 bases between. Time point here: newly diagnosed GD, antithyroid drugs for less than 3 months. With RNA extracted from PBMCs as input, the TCR library was made. As collected, the peripheral blood samples measured about 9.2 milliliters each and went into EDTA tubes. The data were also submitted as part of a second study, on T cells in Graves' hyperthyroidism and ophthalmopathy. That report notes: Newly diagnosed hyperthyroidism patients aged 18 to 65 years had disease lasting under 2 months.

The receptor was isolated from a woman aged 25 to 39 with Graves disease. Sequenced material: peripheral blood mononuclear cells (PBMCs), taken at new diagnosis, from a patient treated with antithyroid drugs. V usage is TRBV29-1 and J usage is TRBJ2-1; D might be TRBD1 (6 bases). The CDR3 here is CSVGLLDSQHEQFF. The DNA for the CDR3 is TGCAGCGTCGGATTACTGGACAGTCAACATGAGCAGTTCTTC.